One and the same sample provided the 3 T cell receptor beta chains below, sequenced in a study of human T cells and chemical hapten exposure. Time point defined: healthy volunteer bleed at 2 weeks. Total RNA was isolated from unfractionated whole blood. TCRdb redid the calling of the RACE reads with MiXCR, one entry per CDR3 protein. The sample consists of about 130,000 distinct CDR3 sequences, roughly 9% of them appearing once. Sequencing was performed on whole blood. All receptors derive from a male donor in good health. Some clones in this sample may be carry-over from other donors' samples.

The V and J genes are TRBV2 and TRBJ2-3, with a weak D call TRBD2 (7 bases). The ends were cut back, 7 bases at V and 3 bases at J, with 14 bases in the middle. The CDR3 extends over 14 amino acids. Per germline, CDR1 SNHLY and CDR2 FYNNEI. CDR3 in DNA: TGTGCCAGCATGGGGGGGGGGCCGACAGATACGCAGTATTTT. Its protein product is CASMGGGPTDTQYF.

J is TRBJ2-2 and V is TRBV20-1; possible D gene TRBD1, 6 bases. V gave up 5 bases and J gave up 3 bases, with 16 bases separating them. Looked up from germline, CDR1 is DFQATT and CDR2 is SNEGSKA (reference sequence). CDR3 size: 15 residues. CDR3 DNA sequence: TGCAGTGCTCCAGACAGGACTCGGGACACCGGGGAGCTGTTTTTT. Its translation: CSAPDRTRDTGELFF.

The V gene is TRBV5-4, the J gene TRBJ2-5; tentatively, D is TRBD1 or TRBD2 (5 bases each). Germline-derived CDR1 and CDR2 are SGHNT and YYREEE (reference sequence). Trimming shortened V by 4 bases and J by 0 bases, and 10 bases separated the two germline ends. There are 14 residues in the CDR3. Here the CDR3 reads CASSGGSHQETQYF. The CDR3 DNA reads TGTGCCAGCAGCGGGGGAAGCCACCAAGAGACCCAGTACTTC. The complete variable domain, with remaining parts taken from reference TRBV5-4 and TRBJ2-5, reads ETGVTQSPTHLIKTRGQQVTLRCSSQSGHNTVSWYQQALGQGPQFIFQYYREEENGRGNFPPRFSGLQFPNYSSELNVNALELDDSALYLCASSGGSHQETQYFGPGTRLLVL.